The subject of this entry is one T cell receptor (beta chain). The antigen remains undetermined. The data belong to a study of T cell responses to AZD1222 COVID-19 vaccine. Study outcomes and limitations: Researchers took repertoire samples only after the peak T cell response had come.

The CDR3 extends over 17 amino acids. In germline, CDR1 is MDHEN, CDR2 SYDVKM. The germline V and J ends were trimmed by 1 base and 4 bases, with 17 bases remaining between them. The repertoire was sequenced with immunoSEQ multiplex PCR; TCRdb's copy has only in-frame clones and lacks some. The repertoire has about 140,000 clones, approximately 90% of them found once; the top ten carry over 1%. The TCR sequence derives from an adult who received the AZD1222 COVID-19 vaccine. Sequencing was performed on peripheral blood, taken 28 days after the second AZD1222 dose. The genes are TRBV28 and TRBJ1-3; TRBD1 is a possible D gene (5 bases). CDR3 loop: CASSLYRGVVSGNTIYF. CDR3 nucleotide sequence: TGTGCCAGCAGTTTATATAGAGGGGTGGTCTCCGGAAACACCATATATTTT.